This record concerns one T cell receptor beta chain sequence. This sample was included in a study of response to subunit inactivated influenza vaccine. MiXCR was run by TCRdb on the RT-PCR reads, yielding one entry per CDR3 protein. The sample consists of about 620,000 distinct CDR3 sequences, over 9% of them appearing once. This CDR3 comprises 16 residues. CDR1 is LNHDA, CDR2 SQIVND, per germline (reference sequence). Unmatched junction bases numbered 5, after V lost 4 bases and J lost 0 bases. Separately, the same data were catalogued under a study of T cells expressing NK-cell markers. That paper adds: Synthesis of TCR beta cDNA relied on 5'RACE template switching carrying UMIs.

The starting material was PBMCs from blood, obtained on the day of vaccination. This receptor was identified in a man aged 50 to 60 who received an inactivated influenza vaccine. The chain has TRBV19 and TRBJ2-4, with 8 bases that match TRBD1. In nucleotides, the CDR3 is TGTGCCAGTAGTACCGGGACAGGTCTAGCCAAAAACATTCAGTACTTC. Protein: CASSTGTGLAKNIQYF.